One and the same sample provided the 2 T cell receptor beta chains below, sequenced in a study of graft-versus-host responses after intestinal transplantation. Antigen specificity for these receptors is unknown. Only in-frame clones appear in the TCRdb table, and some are missing; sequencing was by immunoSEQ multiplex PCR. The data contain some 76,000 clones, around 86% of them singletons. The material sequenced was unstimulated CD8+ T cells sorted from spleen or lymph node cells, taken before transplant. These receptors originate from a human donor who was the organ donor for an intestinal transplant.

V and J are TRBV28 and TRBJ1-2; weak D call: TRBD1 (6 bases). V shed 3 bases and J shed 6 bases, with 14 bases lying between them. Germline V gives CDR1 MDHEN, CDR2 SYDVKM. This CDR3 has 14 residues. The CDR3 is CASSFSGQRDGYTF. The CDR3 nucleotides are TGTGCCAGCAGTTTTTCCGGACAGAGGGATGGCTACACCTTC.

V is TRBV6-1 and J is TRBJ2-5; D remains unclear. This CDR3 is 11 amino acids long. Trimming pared 2 bases from V and 7 bases from J, leaving 5 bases between. Germline CDR1 MNHNS, CDR2 SASEGT. Here the CDR3 DNA reads TGTGCCAGCAGTGAACGGATGACCCAGTACTTC. It specifies CASSERMTQYF.